This T cell receptor (beta chain) was found in a study of blood T cells in healthy people across ages. Next came a second PCR, run for about 6 to 11 cycles, which used a sample-barcoded 5' primer along with a J-beta primer mix. TCRdb redid the calling of the 5' RACE reads with MiXCR, one entry per CDR3 protein. The table includes about 780,000 distinct CDR3 sequences, 25% to 30% detected once. From germline, CDR1 is DFQATT and CDR2 SNEGSKA (reference sequence). V lost 0 bases to trimming and J lost 6 bases; unmatched junction nucleotides: 8. The CDR3 is 15 amino acids. A further study also used this sample, focusing on T cells of mothers and their children.

This receptor was identified in a boy aged 5-17 years in good health. This rearrangement joins TRBV20-1 to TRBJ2-3; 8 bases are shared with TRBD2. What was sequenced was blood. The DNA of the CDR3 is TGCAGTGCTAGAGACGGCGGGGGGCGGCGTGATACGCAGTATTTT. This gives the protein CSARDGGGRRDTQYF.